This T cell receptor (beta chain) stems from a study of cytomegalovirus exposure and HLA in healthy donors. With 1 base clipped from V and 3 bases from J, the junction kept 3 bases outside the gene matches. The CDR3 runs 15 residues. The V gene's germline CDR1 is SGHTA and CDR2 FQGNSA. PCR was performed using 60 Vbeta and 13 Jbeta primers. Here immunoSEQ multiplex PCR was the method, and the copy in TCRdb shows in-frame clones only, minus some. The sample includes around 140,000 clones, around 77% seen only once; the top ten take roughly 3.9%. The chain couples TRBV7-2 to TRBJ2-3; 8 nucleotides align to TRBD2. Sequencing was performed on PBMCs. This clonotype originated in a male donor in good health and CMV-seropositive. CDR3 residues: CASSLVGGGTDTQYF. CDR3 DNA: TGTGCCAGCAGCTTAGTAGGCGGGGGGACAGATACGCAGTATTTT.